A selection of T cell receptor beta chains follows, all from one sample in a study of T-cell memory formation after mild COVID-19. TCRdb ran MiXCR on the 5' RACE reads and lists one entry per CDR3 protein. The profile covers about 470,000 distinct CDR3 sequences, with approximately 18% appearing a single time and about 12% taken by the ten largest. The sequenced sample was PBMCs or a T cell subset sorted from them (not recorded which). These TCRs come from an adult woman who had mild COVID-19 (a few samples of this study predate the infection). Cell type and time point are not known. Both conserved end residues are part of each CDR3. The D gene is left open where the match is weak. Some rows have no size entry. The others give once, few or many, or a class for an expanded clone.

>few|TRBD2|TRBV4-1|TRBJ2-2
TGCGCCAGCAGCCAAGAGACTAGCGGGGACCTCGGCACCGGGGAGCTGTTTTTT
CASSQETSGDLGTGELFF
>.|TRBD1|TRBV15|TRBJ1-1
TGTGCCACCAGCAGAAAGACAGGGGCGTACACTGAAGCTTTCTTT
CATSRKTGAYTEAFF
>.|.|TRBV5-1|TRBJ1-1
TGCGCCAGCAGCTTGGATTGGGGGCTGTTCACTGAAGCTTTCTTT
CASSLDWGLFTEAFF
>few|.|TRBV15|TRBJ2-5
TGTGCCACCAGCAGAATGGCCCTCGGAGAGACCCAGTACTTC
CATSRMALGETQYF
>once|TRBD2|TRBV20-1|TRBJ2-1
TGCAGTGCTAGTTACTCCCCACTAGCGGGGGACAACAATGAGCAGTTCTTC
CSASYSPLAGDNNEQFF
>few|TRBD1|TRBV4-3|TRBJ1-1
TGCGCCAGCAGCCAAGCACAGGGGTGGACTGAAGCTTTCTTT
CASSQAQGWTEAFF
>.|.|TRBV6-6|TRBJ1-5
TGTGCCAGCACCCAACGGCTTGAGGTTAGCAATCAGCCCCAGCATTTT
CASTQRLEVSNQPQHF
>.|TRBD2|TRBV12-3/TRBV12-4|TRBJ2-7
TGTGCCAGCAGTTACGGGACTAGCATATACGAGCAGTACTTC
CASSYGTSIYEQYF
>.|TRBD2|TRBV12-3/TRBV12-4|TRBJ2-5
TGTGCCAGCAGTATGGGGGACATTACTAGCGGGGAGACCCAGTACTTC
CASSMGDITSGETQYF
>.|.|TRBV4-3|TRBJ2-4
TGCGCCAGCAGCCAGGATCGGGGGCCTGCCAAAAACATTCAGTACTTC
CASSQDRGPAKNIQYF
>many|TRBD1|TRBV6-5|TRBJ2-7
TGTGCCAGCAGGTACACAGGGGGCGGCTACGAGCAGTACTTC
CASRYTGGGYEQYF